This is a list of T cell receptor beta chains from one sample in a study of shared clonotypes between healthy human individuals. The table came from immunoSEQ multiplex PCR; TCRdb's copy has only in-frame clones and leaves some out. Among some 1.5 million clones listed, about 98% were seen once. Sequencing was performed on naive CD4+ T cells sorted from blood. These receptors were obtained from a man aged 25 to 40 in good health. Each CDR3 is given with its conserved first and last residue. D genes are given only for firm matches. Rows give clone size only sometimes, using once, few, many, or a class for an expanded clone.

>NA|TRBV21-1|NA|TRBJ1-2
TGTGCCAGGAGTAGGGGGATTCGGGGCTACACCTTC
CARSRGIRGYTF
>NA|TRBV4-2|TRBD2|TRBJ2-7
TGTGCCAGCAGCCGGGACCTATGGGCTAGCGGGACCTCCTACGAGCAGTACTTC
CASSRDLWASGTSYEQYF
>NA|TRBV5-1|NA|TRBJ2-3
TGCGCCAGCAGCTTGACCTTCACAGATACGCAGTATTTT
CASSLTFTDTQYF
>NA|TRBV7-8|TRBD2|TRBJ2-7
TGTGCCAGCAGCCCAACTAGCGGGACCTATTCCGAGCAGTACTTC
CASSPTSGTYSEQYF
>once|TRBV18|TRBD1|TRBJ2-1
TGTGCCAGCTCCCAGACAGGGGCGGTCAATGAGCAGTTCTTC
CASSQTGAVNEQFF
>NA|TRBV5-1|NA|TRBJ2-3
TGCGCCAGCAGCTTGGACCCTCCCAGGGTTTCAGATACGCAGTATTTT
CASSLDPPRVSDTQYF
>once|TRBV30|NA|TRBJ2-5
TGTGCCTGGAGATGGGGCCTCCAAGAGACCCAGTACTTC
CAWRWGLQETQYF
>NA|TRBV6-5|NA|TRBJ1-1
TGTGCCAGCACTGTGGGGGGGAGCACTGAAGCTTTCTTT
CASTVGGSTEAFF
>NA|TRBV15|NA|TRBJ2-1
TGTGCCACCAGCCTAGATGGGGAGCTTGAGCAGTTCTTC
CATSLDGELEQFF
>NA|TRBV28|TRBD2|TRBJ2-3
TGTGCCAGCAGTCGAGGGAGCGGGAGGATCCGCACAGATACGCAGTATTTT
CASSRGSGRIRTDTQYF
>NA|TRBV7-2|NA|TRBJ2-7
TGTGCCAGCAGCTTACTATCCCTTCAAGTAGGCTACGAGCAGTACTTC
CASSLLSLQVGYEQYF
>NA|TRBV7-2|NA|TRBJ1-3
TGTGCCAGCAGCTTAGGGCGGGCTGGAAACACCATATATTTT
CASSLGRAGNTIYF
>once|TRBV4-3|NA|TRBJ2-6
TGCGCCAGCAGCCAACAGAGTGGGGCCAACGTCCTGACTTTC
CASSQQSGANVLTF
>NA|TRBV25-1|NA|TRBJ2-1
TGTGCCATAGGGTATAATGAGCAGTTCTTC
CAIGYNEQFF